The 21 T cell receptor beta chains listed next were all sequenced from one sample in a study of T-cell reconstitution after alpha-beta-depleted transplantation in children. The library targeted TCRbeta and was prepared with unique molecular identifiers. A single record per CDR3 protein comes from TCRdb applying MiXCR to the PCR reads. The data contain approximately 350,000 distinct CDR3 sequences, around a tenth of them singletons. Source: PBMCs from the stem cell graft donor, taken from the stem cell graft. These receptors were obtained from a human donor who donated a stem cell graft to a child with acute lymphoblastic leukemia.

This clonotype was detected ten times or more. This chain links TRBV7-6 with TRBJ2-3; tentatively, D is TRBD2 (5 bases). The CDR3 runs 13 residues. In germline, CDR1 is SGHVS, CDR2 FNYEAQ. V lost 3 bases to trimming and J lost 5 bases, with 9 bases between them. The CDR3, as DNA: TGTGCCAGCAGCTTCAGCGGTGAAGATACGCAGTATTTT. This codes for CASSFSGEDTQYF.

The chain joins TRBV20-1 to TRBJ2-4, with D hard to call. The germline gives CDR1 DFQATT, CDR2 SNEGSKA (reference sequence). The CDR3 spans 13 residues. Trimming took off 2 bases at V and 1 base at J, with 6 bases between the two ends. The CDR3 sequence is CSARLRAKNIQYF. CDR3 in DNA: TGCAGTGCTAGACTGAGGGCCAAAAACATTCAGTACTTC.

This clonotype was seen ten or more times. The chain joins TRBV29-1 to TRBJ1-2; the D gene is possibly TRBD1 (5 bases). Trimming took off 5 bases at V and 7 bases at J, with 11 bases between the two ends. The germline CDR1 and CDR2 sequences are SQVTM and ANQGSEA. This CDR3 has 11 amino acids. As DNA, the CDR3 is TGCAGCGTTACCCCCGGGGGTGGCTACACCTTC. This sequence encodes CSVTPGGGYTF.

This chain connects TRBV12-3 or TRBV12-4 to TRBJ2-5; D uncertain. This CDR3 contains 14 residues. Trimming left V 5 bases short and J 0 bases short, with 10 bases between. The CDR3 here is CASSRPGYQETQYF. CDR3 sequence (DNA): TGTGCCAGCAGTAGACCCGGATACCAAGAGACCCAGTACTTC.

The chain employs TRBV4-1 and TRBJ2-3; 9 nucleotides agree with TRBD2. Germline CDR1 is MGHRA and CDR2 is YSYEKL. Germline trimming cut 5 bases from V and 3 bases from J; bases unmatched to any gene: 12. The CDR3 loop spans 17 amino acids. The CDR3: CASSTTLAGGRTDTQYF. CDR3 bases: TGCGCCAGCAGCACCACACTAGCGGGTGGTCGGACAGATACGCAGTATTTT.

This clonotype was found many times. V usage is TRBV11-2 and J usage is TRBJ2-5, with D perhaps matching TRBD1 (5 bases). The V gene's germline CDR1 is SGHAT and CDR2 FQNNGV. V was clipped by 7 bases and J by 5 bases, with 17 bases between them. The CDR3 totals 14 residues. CDR3 DNA sequence: TGTGCCAGCACAGGGATGTTGGAGAGCGAGACCCAGTACTTC. Its translation is CASTGMLESETQYF.

This clonotype was seen more than once but under ten times. The chain is built from TRBV29-1 and TRBJ1-2; possible D gene TRBD1, 5 bases. The CDR3 consists of 11 residues. Germline CDR1 is SQVTM and CDR2 is ANQGSEA. V shed 7 bases and J shed 4 bases, with 10 bases lying between them. CDR3 residues: CSAGGVYGYTF. CDR3 coding DNA: TGCAGCGCTGGGGGAGTCTATGGCTACACCTTC.

In its sample, this clonotype was seen many times. The V call is TRBV5-1, the J call TRBJ2-1; D gene uncertain. The V end lost 2 bases, the J end lost 3 bases, and 12 bases lay between the germline ends. Germline CDR1 SGHRS, CDR2 YFSETQ. The length of the CDR3 is 15 residues. In DNA form, the CDR3 reads TGCGCCAGCAGCTTACATTTCTCAGACTACAATGAGCAGTTCTTC. Its translation is CASSLHFSDYNEQFF.

This clonotype showed up just a few times. V gene TRBV20-1 combines with J gene TRBJ1-1, with TRBD1 matching 7 bases. Germline V lookup: CDR1 DFQATT, CDR2 SNEGSKA (reference sequence). The CDR3 is 14 residues long. V was pared by 6 bases and J by 0 bases, with 7 bases of the junction left unmatched. The CDR3 DNA reads as TGCAGTGCCCTACTGACAGGGATGAACACTGAAGCTTTCTTT. This encodes CSALLTGMNTEAFF.

This clonotype was seen only a few times. The gene calls are TRBV20-1 and TRBJ2-7; no clear D gene. V was shortened by 0 bases and J by 2 bases, with 8 bases between the two germline ends. The germline CDR1 and CDR2 sequences are DFQATT and SNEGSKA (reference sequence). The CDR3 loop spans 13 amino acids. Written as DNA, the CDR3 is TGCAGTGCTAGAGATGTAGGGACCTACGAGCAGTACTTC. It codes for CSARDVGTYEQYF.

At least ten counts were recorded for this clonotype. The chain carries TRBV5-5 and TRBJ2-3, with D tentatively TRBD1 (6 bases). CDR1 and CDR2 (germline): SGHKS, YYEKEE (reference sequence). CDR3 size: 15 residues. With 3 bases removed from V and 6 bases from J, the gap between germline ends came to 17 bases. The CDR3 DNA sequence: TGTGCCAGCAGCTACACAGGGTATGGGGAGGATACGCAGTATTTT. This encodes CASSYTGYGEDTQYF. Supplemented by reference TRBV5-5 and TRBJ2-3, the full variable domain reads DAGVTQSPTHLIKTRGQQVTLRCSPISGHKSVSWYQQVLGQGPQFIFQYYEKEERGRGNFPDRFSARQFPNYSSELNVNALLLGDSALYLCASSYTGYGEDTQYFGPGTRLTVL.

This clonotype was seen a handful of times. The chain carries TRBV29-1 and TRBJ2-7, with 8 bases matching TRBD1. Germline trimming cut 6 bases from V and 4 bases from J; bases unmatched to any gene: 2. The CDR3 length is 11 residues. Germline V gives CDR1 SQVTM, CDR2 ANQGSEA. CDR3 DNA: TGCAGCGTGCAGGGGGCTTACGAGCAGTACTTC. The encoded protein is CSVQGAYEQYF.

Notes on this clonotype: The junction and the germline gene differ at one end; a read error may be behind it. The chain recombines TRBV28 with TRBJ2-2, with D perhaps matching TRBD2 (6 bases). The CDR3 loop spans 15 amino acids. The germline V gene has CDR1 MDHEN and CDR2 SYDVKM. CDR3 nucleotide sequence: TGTGCCAGCAGTATATGGGACTCCTACACCGGGGAGCTGTTTTTT. Its protein is CASSIWDSYTGELFF.

This clonotype was seen at least ten times. The chain recombines TRBV6-5 with TRBJ1-2, with TRBD1 as a possible D gene (5 bases). The CDR3 runs to 14 residues. The V end lost 2 bases, the J end lost 4 bases, and 11 bases lay between the germline ends. Germline CDR1 and CDR2: MNHEY and SVGAGI. The CDR3 reads CASSYGQGTYGYTF. The CDR3 DNA is TGTGCCAGCAGTTACGGGCAGGGAACCTATGGCTACACCTTC.

The chain joins TRBV4-3 to TRBJ2-2; 9 bases fit TRBD2. The CDR3 runs 16 residues. J was trimmed by 4 bases and V by 2 bases; bases with no gene match: 5. Germline-derived CDR1 and CDR2 are LGHNA and YSLEER. The CDR3 reads CASSQSGRKLTGELFF. The CDR3, as DNA: TGCGCCAGCAGCCAAAGCGGGAGGAAGCTCACCGGGGAGCTGTTTTTT.

A note on this clonotype: It may be a read error: a sequence one base away is much more abundant. The J gene is TRBJ2-5, the V gene TRBV6-2 or TRBV6-3; D remains ambiguous. The CDR3 is 11 amino acids. CDR1 and CDR2 (germline): MNHEY, SVGEGT. In nucleotides, the CDR3 is TGTGCCAGCCGTTACCTGCGGACCCAGTACTTC. Translation gives CASRYLRTQYF.

This clonotype turned up a few times. The chain has TRBV4-2 and TRBJ1-1, with TRBD1 matching 7 bases. The trim removed 5 bases at V and 1 base at J, leaving 7 bases unmatched. CDR3 length: 15 amino acids. Germline assignment: CDR1 LGHNA and CDR2 YNFKEQ. CDR3 sequence: CASSAEGAPNTEAFF. CDR3 DNA: TGTGCCAGCAGCGCGGAGGGGGCCCCGAACACTGAAGCTTTCTTT.

The chain couples TRBV7-9 to TRBJ2-1; D remains ambiguous. The CDR3 runs to 14 residues. V gave up 0 bases and J gave up 5 bases, with 8 bases separating them. CDR1 is SEHNR and CDR2 is FQNEAQ in the germline V gene (reference sequence). In nucleotides, the CDR3 is TGTGCCAGCAGCTTAGCCACCTCGAACAATGAGCAGTTCTTC. Translation: CASSLATSNNEQFF.

This chain connects TRBV20-1 to TRBJ2-2, with 14 bases fitting TRBD2. This CDR3 has 15 amino acids. Trimming removed 3 bases from V and 4 bases from J; junction bases left unmatched: 1. Germline V lookup: CDR1 DFQATT, CDR2 SNEGSKA (reference sequence). The CDR3 DNA is TGCAGTGCTAGGACTAGCGGGAGGGCCACCGGGGAGCTGTTTTTT. This translates into CSARTSGRATGELFF.

This chain joins TRBV20-1 and TRBJ2-7; TRBD1 aligns across 8 bases. V dropped 0 bases and J dropped 5; count of bases not matched to a gene: 9. The CDR3 sequence is 15 residues long. Germline V gene sequence: CDR1 DFQATT, CDR2 SNEGSKA (reference sequence). The CDR3 reads CSAREYRTGSNEQYF. CDR3 bases: TGCAGTGCTAGAGAGTATAGGACAGGGTCTAACGAGCAGTACTTC.

This clonotype was seen more than once but under ten times. This sequence joins TRBV25-1 and TRBJ2-2; 8 bases are a match to TRBD1. V trimming: 1 base; J trimming: 4 bases; junction bases outside the gene matches: 5. The CDR3 consists of 16 residues. Germline CDR1 and CDR2: MGHDK and SYGVNS. The CDR3 sequence is CASSEWKQGGTGELFF. The CDR3 nucleotides read TGTGCCAGCAGTGAATGGAAACAGGGGGGCACCGGGGAGCTGTTTTTT.